This T cell receptor (beta chain) was sequenced in a study of blood T cell repertoires in COVID-19. The wider study: Specimens from acute and convalescent COVID-19 originated in the United States, Italy and Spain. Sources were T cells, B-cell-depleted T cells, or PBMCs; the material itself was cDNA or gDNA.

Authors' data handling: Nucleated cell number was recorded as an estimate derived from reference gene primer amplification. The data were produced by immunoSEQ multiplex PCR, yet TCRdb's version contains in-frame clones alone and is incomplete. Clone size and V and J calls were adopted from that table, with D and trimming inferred from the DNA. The sample has more than 70,000 clones, over 70% seen once. Germline V gives CDR1 SEHNR, CDR2 FQNEAQ (reference sequence). CDR3 size: 15 residues. V was pared by 6 bases and J by 5 bases, with 16 bases between. The V gene is TRBV7-9, the J gene TRBJ1-4, with a possible D match to TRBD1 (6 bases). The specimen sequenced was peripheral blood. The origin of this receptor is a man in his fifties with active COVID-19. Here the CDR3 DNA reads TGTGCCAGCAGACCGGGAGGACAGAGCAATGAAAAACTGTTTTTT. It is translated as CASRPGGQSNEKLFF.